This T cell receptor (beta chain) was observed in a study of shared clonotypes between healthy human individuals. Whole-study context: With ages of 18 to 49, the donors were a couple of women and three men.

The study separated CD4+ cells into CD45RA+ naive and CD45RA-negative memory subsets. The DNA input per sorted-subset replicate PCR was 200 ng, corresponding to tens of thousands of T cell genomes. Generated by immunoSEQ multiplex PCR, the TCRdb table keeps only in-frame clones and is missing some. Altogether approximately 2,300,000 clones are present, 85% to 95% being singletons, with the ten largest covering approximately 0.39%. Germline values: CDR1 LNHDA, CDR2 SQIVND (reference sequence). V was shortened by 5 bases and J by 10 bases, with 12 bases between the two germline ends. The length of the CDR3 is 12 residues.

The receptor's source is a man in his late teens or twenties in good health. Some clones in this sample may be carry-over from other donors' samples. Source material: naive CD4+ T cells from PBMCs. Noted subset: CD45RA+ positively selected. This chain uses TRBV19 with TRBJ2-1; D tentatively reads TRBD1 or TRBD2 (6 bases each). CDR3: CASSFRGTEQFF. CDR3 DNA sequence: TGTGCCAGTAGTTTCCGGGGGACAGAGCAGTTCTTC.